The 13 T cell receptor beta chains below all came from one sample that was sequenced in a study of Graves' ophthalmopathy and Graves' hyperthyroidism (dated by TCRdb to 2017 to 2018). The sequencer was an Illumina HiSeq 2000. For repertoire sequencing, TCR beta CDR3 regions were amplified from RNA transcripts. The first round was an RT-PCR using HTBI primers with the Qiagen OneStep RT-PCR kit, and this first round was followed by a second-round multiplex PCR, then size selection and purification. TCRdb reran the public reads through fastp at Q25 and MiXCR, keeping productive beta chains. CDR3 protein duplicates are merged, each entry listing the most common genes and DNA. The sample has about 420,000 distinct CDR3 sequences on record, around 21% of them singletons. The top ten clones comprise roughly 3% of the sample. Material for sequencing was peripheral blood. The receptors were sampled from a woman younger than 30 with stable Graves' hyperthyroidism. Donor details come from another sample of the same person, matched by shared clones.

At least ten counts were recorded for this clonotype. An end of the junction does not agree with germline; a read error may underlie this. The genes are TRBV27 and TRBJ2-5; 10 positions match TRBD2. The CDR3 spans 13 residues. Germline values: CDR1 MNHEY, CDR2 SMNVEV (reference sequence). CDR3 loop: CTSSHSGRETQYF. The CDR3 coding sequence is TGTACCAGCAGTCATAGCGGGAGGGAGACCCAGTACTTC.

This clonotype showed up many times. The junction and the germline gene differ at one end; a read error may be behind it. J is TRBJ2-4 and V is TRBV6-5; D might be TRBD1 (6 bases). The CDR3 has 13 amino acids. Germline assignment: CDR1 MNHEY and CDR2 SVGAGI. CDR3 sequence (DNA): TGTGCCAGCCTAGGACAGTTTGAAAACATTAAGTACTTC. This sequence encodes CASLGQFENIKYF.

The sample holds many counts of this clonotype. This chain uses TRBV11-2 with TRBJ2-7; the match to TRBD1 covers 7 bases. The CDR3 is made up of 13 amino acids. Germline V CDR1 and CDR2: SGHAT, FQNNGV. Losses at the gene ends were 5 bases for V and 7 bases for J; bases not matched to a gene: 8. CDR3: CASSTRQGPEQYF. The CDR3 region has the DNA TGTGCCAGCAGCACAAGACAGGGCCCTGAGCAGTACTTC.

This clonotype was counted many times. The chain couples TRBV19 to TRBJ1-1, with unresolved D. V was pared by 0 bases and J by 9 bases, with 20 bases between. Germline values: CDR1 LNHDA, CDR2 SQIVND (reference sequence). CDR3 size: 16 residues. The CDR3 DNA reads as TGTGCCAGTAGTATAGATCAACTCTCACTCACCGCTCAAGCTTTCTTT. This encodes CASSIDQLSLTAQAFF.

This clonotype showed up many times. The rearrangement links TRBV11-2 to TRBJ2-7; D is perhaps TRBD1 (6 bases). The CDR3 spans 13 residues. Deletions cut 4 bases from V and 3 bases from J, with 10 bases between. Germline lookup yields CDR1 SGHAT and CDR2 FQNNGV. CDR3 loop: CASSSVDSYEQYF. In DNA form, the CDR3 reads TGTGCCAGCAGCTCCGTGGACAGCTACGAGCAGTACTTC.

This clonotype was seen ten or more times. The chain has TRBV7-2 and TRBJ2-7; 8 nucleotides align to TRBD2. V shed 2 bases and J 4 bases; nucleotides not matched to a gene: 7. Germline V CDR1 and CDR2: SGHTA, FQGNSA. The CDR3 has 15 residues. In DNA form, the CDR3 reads TGTGCCAGCAGCTTACAATCGGGAGGGGGTTACGAGCAGTACTTC. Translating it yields CASSLQSGGGYEQYF.

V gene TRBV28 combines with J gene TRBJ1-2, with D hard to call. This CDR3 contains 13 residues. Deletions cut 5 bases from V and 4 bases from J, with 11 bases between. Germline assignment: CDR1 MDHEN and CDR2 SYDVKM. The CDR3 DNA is TGTGCCAGCAGTGAACCCAACACCTATGGCTACACCTTC. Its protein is CASSEPNTYGYTF.

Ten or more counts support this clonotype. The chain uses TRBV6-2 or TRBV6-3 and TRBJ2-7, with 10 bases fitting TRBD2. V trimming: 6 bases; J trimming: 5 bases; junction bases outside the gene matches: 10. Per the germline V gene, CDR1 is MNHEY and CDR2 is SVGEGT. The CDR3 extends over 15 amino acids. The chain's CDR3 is CASRLEAGGLNEQYF. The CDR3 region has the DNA TGTGCCAGCAGGCTGGAAGCGGGAGGGCTTAACGAGCAGTACTTC.

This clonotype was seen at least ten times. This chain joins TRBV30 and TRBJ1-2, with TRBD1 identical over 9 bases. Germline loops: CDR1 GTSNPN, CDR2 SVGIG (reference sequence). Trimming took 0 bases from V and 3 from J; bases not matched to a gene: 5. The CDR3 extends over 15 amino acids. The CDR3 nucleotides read TGTGCCTGGAGTGTGGAGGGACAGGGCTACTATGGCTACACCTTC. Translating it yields CAWSVEGQGYYGYTF.

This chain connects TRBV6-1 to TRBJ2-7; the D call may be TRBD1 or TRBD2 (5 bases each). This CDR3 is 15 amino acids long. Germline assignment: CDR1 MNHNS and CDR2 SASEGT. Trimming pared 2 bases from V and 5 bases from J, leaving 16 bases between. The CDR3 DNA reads TGTGCCAGCAGTGAAAACGATGGGGGAGTGAACGAGCAGTACTTC. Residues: CASSENDGGVNEQYF.

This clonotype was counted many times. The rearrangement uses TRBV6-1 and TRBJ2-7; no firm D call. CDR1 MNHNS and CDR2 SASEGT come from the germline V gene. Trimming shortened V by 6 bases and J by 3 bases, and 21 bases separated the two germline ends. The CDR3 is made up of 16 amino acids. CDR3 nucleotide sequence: TGTGCCAGCAGCCGGCTGCGCGAAGGTAGCAGCTACGAGCAGTACTTC. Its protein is CASSRLREGSSYEQYF.

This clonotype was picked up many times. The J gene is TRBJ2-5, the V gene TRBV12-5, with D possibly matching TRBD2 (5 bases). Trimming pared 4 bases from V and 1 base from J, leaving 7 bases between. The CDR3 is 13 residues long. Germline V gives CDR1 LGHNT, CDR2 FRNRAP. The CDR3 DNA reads TGTGCTAGTGGTTGGGGAGTCCAAGAGACCCAGTACTTC. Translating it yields CASGWGVQETQYF.

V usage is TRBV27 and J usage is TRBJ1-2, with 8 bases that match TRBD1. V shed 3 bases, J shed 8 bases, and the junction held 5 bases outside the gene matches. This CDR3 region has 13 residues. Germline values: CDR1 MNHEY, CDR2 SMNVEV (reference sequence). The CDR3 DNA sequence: TGTGCCAGCAGTTTTCGGGACAGGCAAGGCTACACCTTC. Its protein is CASSFRDRQGYTF.